This TCR beta chain was sequenced during a study of OX40 agonist ivuxolimab in advanced cancers. Study-level background: Patients took ivuxolimab, an agonistic anti-OX40 (CD134) antibody. Three patients responded partially, comprising one with hepatocellular carcinoma and two with cutaneous melanoma.

It was autoimmune disease history or systemic immunosuppression that excluded patients. Clones were sequenced by immunoSEQ multiplex PCR, and TCRdb holds only the in-frame ones, with some missing. The table lists around 70,000 clones, around 85% of them singletons, with approximately 4.3% in the top ten. Material: CD4+ or CD8+ T cells sorted from blood, obtained in a trial of the OX40 agonist ivuxolimab. This clonotype originated in an adult with an advanced solid tumor such as melanoma, head and neck, liver or kidney cancer.

The CDR3 is CASSKNAGTSGGPGQFF. DNA for the CDR3: TGTGCCAGTAGTAAAAATGCAGGGACTAGCGGGGGGCCCGGGCAGTTCTTC. This chain links TRBV19 with TRBJ2-1; the match to TRBD2 covers 15 bases. CDR1 is LNHDA, CDR2 SQIVND, per germline (reference sequence). With 4 bases clipped from V and 12 bases from J, the junction kept 13 bases outside the gene matches. CDR3 length equals 17 residues.